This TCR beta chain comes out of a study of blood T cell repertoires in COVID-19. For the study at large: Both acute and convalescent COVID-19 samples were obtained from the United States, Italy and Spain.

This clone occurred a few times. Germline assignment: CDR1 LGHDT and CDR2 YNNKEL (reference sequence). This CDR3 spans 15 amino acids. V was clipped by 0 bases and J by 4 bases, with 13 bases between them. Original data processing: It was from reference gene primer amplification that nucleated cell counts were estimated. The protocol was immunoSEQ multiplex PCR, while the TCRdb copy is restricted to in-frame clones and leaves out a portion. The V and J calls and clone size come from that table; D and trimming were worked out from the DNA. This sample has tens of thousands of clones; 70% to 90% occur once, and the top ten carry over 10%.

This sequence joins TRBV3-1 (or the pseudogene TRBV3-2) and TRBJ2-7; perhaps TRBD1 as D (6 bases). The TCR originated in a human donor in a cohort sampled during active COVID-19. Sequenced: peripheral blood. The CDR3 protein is CASSQEQGWFYEQYF. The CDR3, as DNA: TGTGCCAGCAGCCAAGAACAGGGTTGGTTTTACGAGCAGTACTTC.